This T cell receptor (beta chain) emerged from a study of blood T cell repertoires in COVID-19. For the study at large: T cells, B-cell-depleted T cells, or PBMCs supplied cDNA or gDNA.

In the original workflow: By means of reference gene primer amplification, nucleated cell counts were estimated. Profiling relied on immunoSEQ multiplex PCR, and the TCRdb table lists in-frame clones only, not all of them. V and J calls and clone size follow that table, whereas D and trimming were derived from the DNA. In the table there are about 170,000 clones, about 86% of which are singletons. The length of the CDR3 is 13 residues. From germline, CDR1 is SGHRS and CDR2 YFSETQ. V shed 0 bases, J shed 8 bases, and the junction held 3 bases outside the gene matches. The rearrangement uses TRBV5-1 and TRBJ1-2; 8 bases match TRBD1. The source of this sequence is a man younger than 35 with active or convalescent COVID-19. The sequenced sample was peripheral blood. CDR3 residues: CASSLEQGEGYTF. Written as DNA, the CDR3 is TGCGCCAGCAGCTTGGAACAGGGGGAGGGCTACACCTTC. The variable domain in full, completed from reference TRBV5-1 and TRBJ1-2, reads KAGVTQTPRYLIKTRGQQVTLSCSPISGHRSVSWYQQTPGQGLQFLFEYFSETQRNKGNFPGRFSGRQFSNSRSEMNVSTLELGDSALYLCASSLEQGEGYTFGSGTRLTVV.